A single sample gave rise to the 10 T cell receptor beta chains below, sequenced in a study of blood T cells in healthy people across ages. Together with a sample-barcoded 5' primer, a J-beta primer mix was included in a second PCR lasting about 7 to 11 cycles. TCRdb analysed the 5' RACE reads with MiXCR anew, one entry per CDR3 protein. The table records around 1,600,000 distinct CDR3 sequences, 42% of them present only once. The source material was blood. These receptors all stem from a woman aged 18-29 years in good health.

This chain links TRBV20-1 with TRBJ1-5, with TRBD1 identical over 7 bases. J lost 7 bases, V lost 1 base, and 7 bases had no gene match. This CDR3 has 14 amino acids. The germline V gene encodes CDR1 DFQATT and CDR2 SNEGSKA (reference sequence). DNA for the CDR3: TGCAGTGCTAGAGTCACAGGGGACTTGCAGCCCCAGCATTTT. Its translation: CSARVTGDLQPQHF.

The rearrangement uses TRBV2 and TRBJ2-1; the D is unclear. Germline lookup yields CDR1 SNHLY and CDR2 FYNNEI. There are 16 residues in the CDR3. Trimming took off 1 base at V and 3 bases at J, with 13 bases between the two ends. The CDR3 coding sequence is TGTGCCAGCAGTGAAGGTGGAGCACAAAACTACAATGAGCAGTTCTTC. Translated, it gives CASSEGGAQNYNEQFF.

This clonotype was observed at least ten times. The chain links TRBV11-2 to TRBJ2-1; a weak D match, TRBD2 (7 bases). The J call may be faulty, since TRBJ2-7 better matches the DNA end. Germline V gene data show CDR1 as SGHAT and CDR2 as FQNNGV. The CDR3 totals 15 residues. The CDR3 coding sequence is TGTGCCAGCACCCCTAAGGGGGGGACCTACAATGAGCAGTACTTC. Amino acids: CASTPKGGTYNEQYF.

There are a few counts of this clonotype. This chain uses TRBV7-9 with TRBJ1-5; TRBD1 is a possible D gene (5 bases). The CDR3 runs 15 residues. The V end was cut by 1 base, the J end by 4 bases, with 11 bases between. Per the germline V gene, CDR1 is SEHNR and CDR2 is FQNEAQ (reference sequence). CDR3 region: CASSLDGTSNQPQHF. In DNA form, the CDR3 reads TGTGCCAGCAGCTTAGACGGGACCTCTAATCAGCCCCAGCATTTT.

This clonotype was observed a few times. V usage is TRBV6-2 or TRBV6-3 and J usage is TRBJ2-1; 10 bases fit TRBD1. CDR1 MNHEY and CDR2 SVGEGT come from the germline V gene. The J segment lost 1 base and the V segment lost 7 bases, leaving 4 bases of the junction unmatched. The CDR3 runs 15 residues. The CDR3 bases are TGTGCCAGCACGGGGACAGGGGTTTCCTACAATGAGCAGTTCTTC. As protein: CASTGTGVSYNEQFF.

This clonotype was counted between two and nine times. The V gene is TRBV10-3, the J gene TRBJ1-2; D gene ambiguous. Per the germline V gene, CDR1 is ENHRY and CDR2 is SYGVKD. V was pared by 2 bases and J by 4 bases, with 20 bases between. The CDR3 consists of 17 residues. In nucleotides, the CDR3 is TGTGCCATCAGTGAGCCTAGACCGAACGTAATGGTCTATGGCTACACCTTC. This codes for CAISEPRPNVMVYGYTF.

The chain uses TRBV12-3 or TRBV12-4 and TRBJ1-4, with TRBD1 as a possible D gene (6 bases). This CDR3 comprises 17 residues. V lost 4 bases and J 7 bases, leaving 22 bases between the germline ends. The CDR3 reads CASSYFRRGGHGEKLFF. In DNA, the CDR3 is TGTGCCAGCAGTTATTTTCGCAGGGGAGGTCATGGTGAAAAACTGTTTTTT.

This clonotype was observed a single time. This rearrangement joins TRBV7-6 to TRBJ2-2; 8 positions match TRBD1. The V segment lost 6 bases and the J segment 6 bases; nucleotides outside the gene matches: 6. The CDR3 loop spans 14 amino acids. Germline CDR1 reads SGHVS; CDR2 reads FNYEAQ. The CDR3 here is CASRDRVSAGELFF. For the CDR3, the DNA is TGTGCCAGCAGGGACAGGGTCAGCGCCGGGGAGCTGTTTTTT. Variable domain in full (rest from reference TRBV7-6 and TRBJ2-2): GAGVSQSPRYKVTKRGQDVALRCDPISGHVSLYWYRQALGQGPEFLTYFNYEAQQDKSGLPNDRFSAERPEGSISTLTIQRTEQRDSAMYRCASRDRVSAGELFFGEGSRLTVL.

This chain links TRBV12-3 or TRBV12-4 with TRBJ1-5; 8 bases are a match to TRBD1. V gave up 3 bases and J gave up 1 base; unmatched junction bases: 8. CDR3 size: 17 residues. The CDR3 protein is CASSFMAGGWSNQPQHF. DNA of the CDR3: TGTGCCAGCAGTTTTATGGCAGGGGGCTGGAGCAATCAGCCCCAGCATTTT.

The chain recombines TRBV3-1 with TRBJ2-7; maybe TRBD1 (6 bases). V dropped 8 bases and J dropped 3 bases, with 14 bases sitting between them. The germline CDR1 and CDR2 sequences are LGHDT and YNNKEL (reference sequence). This CDR3 has 13 residues. The CDR3 DNA follows: TGTGCCAGCGGCCGGGACACGGGCTACGAGCAGTACTTC. Its translation: CASGRDTGYEQYF.